This TCR beta chain was documented in a study of blood T cell repertoires in COVID-19. Study-level information: The United States, Italy and Spain supplied acute and convalescent COVID-19 samples. Sources were T cells, B-cell-depleted T cells, or PBMCs; the material itself was cDNA or gDNA.

V lost 5 bases and J lost 2, with 15 bases in between. Germline CDR1 and CDR2: SEHNR and FQNEAQ (reference sequence). CDR3 length: 15 residues. This clone was observed once. As handled by the study authors: It was from reference gene primer amplification that nucleated cell counts were estimated. The protocol was immunoSEQ multiplex PCR, while the TCRdb copy is restricted to in-frame clones and leaves out a portion. Clone size and V and J calls were adopted from that table, with D and trimming inferred from the DNA. The sample has around 110,000 clones, about nine tenths seen once. The specimen sequenced was peripheral blood. This sequence was found in a man in his forties with acute or convalescent COVID-19. The chain employs TRBV7-9 and TRBJ1-2; D remains unclear. The CDR3 DNA reads TGTGCCAGCAGCGATTACCCGGGAGGAAACTATGGCTACACCTTC. Its protein product is CASSDYPGGNYGYTF.